This is a list of T cell receptor beta chains from one sample in a study of blood T cell repertoires in COVID-19. Clones were read by immunoSEQ multiplex PCR, and TCRdb kept only the in-frame ones, dropping some. Of 150,000 to 200,000 clones listed, 87% are singletons. Source material: peripheral blood. The source is a man aged 18 to 29 with active or convalescent COVID-19. The CDR3 runs from the conserved cysteine through the conserved F or W. The D gene is left open where the match is weak. For some rows the clone size is stated as once, few or many, or as a class when expanded; others skip it.

D gene: NA; V gene: TRBV12-3/TRBV12-4; clone size: NA; J gene: TRBJ1-4; CDR3 DNA: TGTGCCAGCAGGGCGGGATCTTATGAAAAACTGTTTTTT; CDR3 protein: CASRAGSYEKLFF
D gene: TRBD1; V gene: TRBV24-1; clone size: NA; J gene: TRBJ1-2; CDR3 DNA: TGTGCCACTTCAAAGACAGGGTTGGATGGCTACACCTTC; CDR3 protein: CATSKTGLDGYTF
D gene: NA; V gene: TRBV10-1; clone size: NA; J gene: TRBJ1-3; CDR3 DNA: TGCGCCAGCAGTGTGGACAGCTCTGGAAACACCATATATTTT; CDR3 protein: CASSVDSSGNTIYF
D gene: TRBD1; V gene: TRBV6-5; clone size: once; J gene: TRBJ2-1; CDR3 DNA: TGTGCCAGCCGAACGACGGGACAGCCCACTAATGAGCAGTTCTTC; CDR3 protein: CASRTTGQPTNEQFF
D gene: TRBD2; V gene: TRBV3-1/TRBV3-2; clone size: NA; J gene: TRBJ2-3; CDR3 DNA: TGTGCCAGCAGCCTACGACTAGCGGGGGCTACAGATACGCAGTATTTT; CDR3 protein: CASSLRLAGATDTQYF
D gene: NA; V gene: TRBV30; clone size: once; J gene: TRBJ2-5; CDR3 DNA: TGTGCCTGGACGGGGGGGACAGTCGAAGAGACCCAGTACTTC; CDR3 protein: CAWTGGTVEETQYF
D gene: NA; V gene: TRBV18; clone size: NA; J gene: TRBJ1-2; CDR3 DNA: TGTGCCAGCTCGAGGACTCAATCCACTAACTATGGCTACACCTTC; CDR3 protein: CASSRTQSTNYGYTF
D gene: NA; V gene: TRBV10-1; clone size: NA; J gene: TRBJ1-2; CDR3 DNA: TGCGCCAGCACGGGCGGCAGAGGGCATGGCTACACCTTC; CDR3 protein: CASTGGRGHGYTF
D gene: NA; V gene: TRBV6-5; clone size: NA; J gene: TRBJ1-5; CDR3 DNA: TGTGCCAGCAGCGGGACACACAATCAGCCCCAGCATTTT; CDR3 protein: CASSGTHNQPQHF
D gene: TRBD1; V gene: TRBV7-9; clone size: NA; J gene: TRBJ2-1; CDR3 DNA: TGTGCCAGCAGCGTAGCACAGGGGTACAATGAGCAGTTCTTC; CDR3 protein: CASSVAQGYNEQFF
D gene: TRBD2; V gene: TRBV7-9; clone size: NA; J gene: TRBJ2-1; CDR3 DNA: TGTGCCAGCAGCTTAGCGCTCGGTAGCGGGAGGACGGATGAGCAGTTCTTC; CDR3 protein: CASSLALGSGRTDEQFF
D gene: TRBD2; V gene: TRBV5-8; clone size: NA; J gene: TRBJ2-2; CDR3 DNA: TGTGCCAGCAGCGCCGGACTAGCGGGAGAGGGACCCGGGGAGCTGTTTTTT; CDR3 protein: CASSAGLAGEGPGELFF
D gene: NA; V gene: TRBV6-5; clone size: NA; J gene: TRBJ2-4; CDR3 DNA: TGTGCCACCCACGGACGGGGAGTCAAAAACATTCAGTACTTC; CDR3 protein: CATHGRGVKNIQYF
D gene: TRBD2; V gene: TRBV19; clone size: NA; J gene: TRBJ2-7; CDR3 DNA: TGTGCCAGTATCCTACTAGCGGGAGGTATCTACGAGCAGTACTTC; CDR3 protein: CASILLAGGIYEQYF
D gene: NA; V gene: TRBV6-6; clone size: NA; J gene: TRBJ2-3; CDR3 DNA: TGTGCCAGCAGTTACCCCAGGAGCACAGATACGCAGTATTTT; CDR3 protein: CASSYPRSTDTQYF
D gene: TRBD2; V gene: TRBV9; clone size: once; J gene: TRBJ2-5; CDR3 DNA: TGTGCCAGCAGCGTAGGAGGTAGCGGGAGTGGTGTGGAGACCCAGTACTTC; CDR3 protein: CASSVGGSGSGVETQYF
D gene: NA; V gene: TRBV20-1; clone size: NA; J gene: TRBJ2-1; CDR3 DNA: TGCAGTGCTAGCCTCAATGAGCAGTTCTTC; CDR3 protein: CSASLNEQFF
D gene: NA; V gene: TRBV7-3; clone size: NA; J gene: TRBJ2-1; CDR3 DNA: TGTGCCAGCAGCTTTGACGGGTCCTACAATGAGCAGTTCTTC; CDR3 protein: CASSFDGSYNEQFF
D gene: NA; V gene: TRBV7-9; clone size: NA; J gene: TRBJ2-5; CDR3 DNA: TGTGCCAGCAGCTTAGGGGTGTCGGGGGAGACCCAGTACTTC; CDR3 protein: CASSLGVSGETQYF
D gene: NA; V gene: TRBV5-1; clone size: NA; J gene: TRBJ2-3; CDR3 DNA: TGCGCCAGCAGCGTCGGAGGCACAGATACGCAGTATTTT; CDR3 protein: CASSVGGTDTQYF
D gene: TRBD1; V gene: TRBV7-2; clone size: NA; J gene: TRBJ1-2; CDR3 DNA: TGTGCCAGCAGGGGACAGGGCGGCGATGGCTACACCTTC; CDR3 protein: CASRGQGGDGYTF
D gene: NA; V gene: TRBV19; clone size: NA; J gene: TRBJ1-2; CDR3 DNA: TGTGCCAGTAGTATAGGAGGGTTTTACTATGGCTACACCTTC; CDR3 protein: CASSIGGFYYGYTF
D gene: NA; V gene: TRBV24-1; clone size: NA; J gene: TRBJ1-2; CDR3 DNA: TGTGCCACCAGTGACCCCCGACAGTTCAGCTATGGCTACACCTTC; CDR3 protein: CATSDPRQFSYGYTF
D gene: NA; V gene: TRBV11-1; clone size: NA; J gene: TRBJ2-3; CDR3 DNA: TGTGCCAGCAGCCCCCGACAGAAAACAGATACGCAGTATTTT; CDR3 protein: CASSPRQKTDTQYF
D gene: NA; V gene: TRBV7-7; clone size: NA; J gene: TRBJ2-5; CDR3 DNA: TGTGCCAGCAGCTTGGACTCTATGGCGGTGGCTAGCGCCCAGTACTTC; CDR3 protein: CASSLDSMAVASAQYF
D gene: TRBD2; V gene: TRBV4-2; clone size: NA; J gene: TRBJ2-3; CDR3 DNA: TGTGCCAGCAGCCTTAGCGGGGGGACAGATACGCAGTATTTT; CDR3 protein: CASSLSGGTDTQYF
D gene: NA; V gene: TRBV21-1; clone size: NA; J gene: TRBJ2-2; CDR3 DNA: TGTGCCAGCAGCAAAGTAAAGGGGTCTGACACCGGGGAGCTGTTTTTT; CDR3 protein: CASSKVKGSDTGELFF
D gene: NA; V gene: TRBV30; clone size: NA; J gene: TRBJ1-1; CDR3 DNA: TGTGCCTGGGTTGACAACGGGGGGCGGCGGGCTTTCTTT; CDR3 protein: CAWVDNGGRRAFF
D gene: NA; V gene: TRBV6-2/TRBV6-3; clone size: NA; J gene: TRBJ1-3; CDR3 DNA: TGTGCCAGCAGTTCACGACGGAGCTCTGGAAACACCATATATTTT; CDR3 protein: CASSSRRSSGNTIYF